Listed here are 10 T cell receptor beta chains from one sample, sequenced in a study of metastatic and nonmetastatic thyroid tumors. Until they underwent thyroid surgery, no patient had received any treatment. TCRdb re-called clones via MiXCR from the PCR reads. Of 28,000 or so clones in the sample, around 16% were seen once. Sequenced input: blood. Source of these receptors: a female donor with papillary thyroid cancer or a benign thyroid nodule (not recorded which). Some clones in this sample may be carry-over from other donors' samples.

The rearrangement links TRBV19 to TRBJ2-6; the D is unclear. V was shortened by 3 bases and J by 0 bases, with 15 bases between the two germline ends. This CDR3 is built from 18 residues. Germline lookup yields CDR1 LNHDA and CDR2 SQIVND (reference sequence). CDR3 region: CASSIVTSGDSGANVLTF. The CDR3 nucleotides are TGTGCCAGTAGTATCGTGACAAGTGGAGACTCTGGGGCCAACGTCCTGACTTTC.

This clone has at least ten counts. This same CDR3 is encoded by further DNA sequences in the sample. The CDR3 DNA follows: TGCGCCAGCAGCTATACCACGGCTAGCGGGCAATACCCCTACAATGAGCAGTTCTTC. It is translated as CASSYTTASGQYPYNEQFF. The V and J genes are TRBV5-1 and TRBJ2-1; 8 bases line up with TRBD2. This CDR3 region has 19 residues. The germline V gene encodes CDR1 SGHRS and CDR2 YFSETQ. After removal of 3 bases from V and 2 bases from J, the junction contained 16 bases not matched to a gene.

Ten or more counts support this clone. A single base separates this from a much larger clone, so it may be a read error. The genes are TRBV10-3 and TRBJ1-5; no reliable D call. CDR1 is ENHRY and CDR2 is SYGVKD in the germline V gene. The CDR3 is made up of 14 amino acids. The DNA for the CDR3 is TGTGCCATCAGTCAAGGGCAGAAGGATCAGCCCCGGCATTTT. This sequence encodes CAISQGQKDQPRHF.

This clone was seen ten or more times. V gene TRBV10-3 combines with J gene TRBJ1-5, with a possible D match to TRBD1 (5 bases). With 3 bases removed from V and 3 bases from J, the gap between germline ends came to 6 bases. This CDR3 is 13 amino acids long. From germline, CDR1 is ENHRY and CDR2 SYGVKD. CDR3 in amino acids: CAISEGDNQPQHF. For the CDR3, the DNA is TGTGCCATCAGTGAAGGGGACAATCAGCCCCAGCATTTT.

This clone occurred many times. CDR3 sequence reads: CASSPSRYSPLHF. The CDR3 DNA is TGTGCCAGCTCACCGTCGCGGTACTCACCCCTCCACTTT. This rearrangement joins TRBV18 to TRBJ1-6; D uncertain. This CDR3 has 13 amino acids. Trimming took off 3 bases at V and 10 bases at J, with 10 bases between the two ends. CDR1 and CDR2 from the germline V gene are KGHSH and LQKENI.

Regarding this clone: A read error may explain this, as a much larger clone is one base away. The chain is built from TRBV19 and TRBJ2-1; 10 nucleotides line up with TRBD1. Germline V gene data show CDR1 as LNHDA and CDR2 as SQIVND (reference sequence). V dropped 1 base and J dropped 6; count of bases not matched to a gene: 3. CDR3 length: 15 residues. The CDR3 loop reads CASSIGTGGCNEQFF. CDR3 DNA: TGTGCCAGTAGTATAGGGACAGGGGGATGCAATGAGCAGTTCTTC.

This clone occurred many times. This sequence joins TRBV30 and TRBJ1-5; D is unresolved. The CDR3 is 14 residues long. Per the germline V gene, CDR1 is GTSNPN and CDR2 is SVGIG (reference sequence). V was pared by 2 bases and J by 1 base, with 9 bases between. The CDR3 is CAWSKGWSNQPQHF. The CDR3 DNA follows: TGTGCCTGGAGTAAAGGGTGGAGCAATCAGCCCCAGCATTTT.

Of note for this clone: Compared with germline, one end of the junction differs, possibly owing to a read error. The V gene is TRBV11-1, the J gene TRBJ2-1; D may be TRBD2 (8 bases). Germline V lookup: CDR1 SGHAT, CDR2 FQDESV (reference sequence). This CDR3 has 16 amino acids. The CDR3 DNA reads TGTGCCAGCAGCCCCTTTTCGGGAGGGGGCTACAATGATCAGTTCTTC. It yields the protein CASSPFSGGGYNDQFF.

There are a few counts of this clone. This chain links TRBV6-1 with TRBJ1-1; weak D call: TRBD1 (6 bases). The CDR3 covers 14 residues. CDR1 is MNHNS and CDR2 is SASEGT in the germline V gene. Trimming removed 5 bases at V and 4 bases at J, with 14 bases between. DNA of the CDR3: TGTGCCAGCAGTCCCGGAAAGGGGGGCACTGAAGCTTTCTTT. This codes for CASSPGKGGTEAFF.

With regard to this clone: This may come from a read error, since a much larger clone is one base off. As the CDR3 is not closed by the conserved phenylalanine or tryptophan, this likely results from a read error. CDR3 loop: CASTQNRGEQFS. DNA for the CDR3: TGTGCCAGCACCCAGAACCGGGGTGAGCAGTTCTCC. The rearrangement links TRBV6-5 to TRBJ2-1, with D possibly being TRBD2 (5 bases). CDR1 and CDR2 from the germline V gene are MNHEY and SVGAGI. There are 12 residues in the CDR3. V lost 7 bases to trimming and J lost 9 bases, with 13 bases between them.